The 14 T cell receptor beta chains in this list originate from one sample, sequenced in a study of blood T cell repertoires in COVID-19 (dated by TCRdb to 2020 to 2022). Libraries were built with the immunoSEQ multiplex PCR assay. The clones in this table, taken by TCRdb from immuneACCESS, are in-frame only. Not every clone is retained; where verified, under half of the shortfall comes from an unresolved V gene, and the cause of the rest is unknown. The sample records fewer than 90,000 clones, approximately 90% of which are singletons. Of the sample, over 6.5% is held by the ten largest clones. The sequencing sample was made of peripheral blood. The source is a woman of 80 years or more with active COVID-19.

This clone has a handful of counts. J is TRBJ2-7 and V is TRBV5-1; TRBD1 agrees at 12 bases. V shed 4 bases and J 5 bases; nucleotides not matched to a gene: 7. The CDR3 is 15 amino acids. Germline lookup yields CDR1 SGHRS and CDR2 YFSETQ. The CDR3 loop reads CASSPRDRGLDEQYF. The CDR3 DNA reads as TGCGCCAGCAGCCCCCGGGACAGGGGGCTCGACGAGCAGTACTTC.

V gene TRBV28 combines with J gene TRBJ2-2; tentative D call: TRBD1 (5 bases). There are 16 residues in the CDR3. Per germline, CDR1 MDHEN and CDR2 SYDVKM. Deletions cut 5 bases from V and 0 bases from J, with 13 bases between. The CDR3: CASSVDSYANTGELFF. CDR3 nucleotides: TGTGCCAGCAGTGTCGACAGCTACGCGAACACCGGGGAGCTGTTTTTT.

This clone was seen just once. The CDR3 DNA sequence: TGTGCCAGCAGTTTTGGCGATCCCATGGTAGCGGGAGGGACAGATACGCAGTATTTT. It codes for CASSFGDPMVAGGTDTQYF. The chain carries TRBV28 and TRBJ2-3; 11 bases line up with TRBD2. Per the germline V gene, CDR1 is MDHEN and CDR2 is SYDVKM. After removal of 3 bases from V and 3 bases from J, the junction contained 14 bases not matched to a gene. This CDR3 is 19 amino acids long.

The chain employs TRBV3-1 (or the pseudogene TRBV3-2) and TRBJ1-1; D perhaps matches TRBD1 (6 bases). The CDR3 loop spans 14 amino acids. V lost 4 bases to trimming and J lost 4 bases, with 13 bases between them. CDR1 and CDR2 from the germline V gene are LGHDT and YNNKEL (reference sequence). The CDR3 DNA sequence: TGTGCCAGCAGCCGTATCACAGGGAGCACTGAAGCTTTCTTT. It encodes CASSRITGSTEAFF.

The chain employs TRBV28 and TRBJ1-5; D not certain. V shed 5 bases and J shed 7 bases, with 9 bases lying between them. This CDR3 has 12 amino acids. The germline gives CDR1 MDHEN, CDR2 SYDVKM. CDR3 region: CASSPFVQPQHF. The DNA for the CDR3 is TGTGCCAGCAGTCCCTTTGTCCAGCCCCAGCATTTT.

The V and J genes are TRBV7-2 and TRBJ2-5; D not resolved. The CDR3 extends over 16 amino acids. V lost 1 base and J 4 bases, leaving 16 bases between the germline ends. CDR1 is SGHTA, CDR2 FQGNSA, per germline. The CDR3 sequence: CASSLGVVTRRETQYF. The CDR3 DNA follows: TGTGCCAGCAGCTTAGGAGTGGTAACCAGGCGAGAGACCCAGTACTTC.

This chain connects TRBV5-1 to TRBJ2-4; D unresolved. Germline values: CDR1 SGHRS, CDR2 YFSETQ. The V gene lost 5 bases and the J gene lost 0 bases, with 12 bases spanning the gap. The CDR3 contains 15 residues. As DNA, the CDR3 is TGCGCCAGCAGTTCCGGGTCGACAGCCAAAAACATTCAGTACTTC. Its translation: CASSSGSTAKNIQYF.

The chain joins TRBV19 to TRBJ1-6; D is possibly TRBD1 (5 bases). V was clipped by 1 base and J by 7 bases, with 8 bases between them. This CDR3 comprises 14 residues. Germline V lookup: CDR1 LNHDA, CDR2 SQIVND (reference sequence). The CDR3 spells CASSIGRDNSPLHF. The CDR3 nucleotides read TGTGCCAGTAGTATAGGGAGGGACAATTCACCCCTCCACTTT.

The chain recombines TRBV6-2 or TRBV6-3 with TRBJ2-2, with 11 positions matching TRBD1. After removal of 4 bases from V and 5 bases from J, the junction contained 3 bases not matched to a gene. The germline CDR1 and CDR2 sequences are MNHEY and SVGEGT. The CDR3 has 15 residues. This CDR3 is CASSSGQGATGELFF. The CDR3 region has the DNA TGTGCCAGCAGTTCAGGACAGGGGGCGACCGGGGAGCTGTTTTTT.

This sequence joins TRBV7-2 and TRBJ2-1; 9 bases agree with TRBD2. The CDR3 consists of 18 residues. V trimming: 2 bases; J trimming: 9 bases; junction bases outside the gene matches: 17. Germline V gene data show CDR1 as SGHTA and CDR2 as FQGNSA. The CDR3 bases are TGTGCCAGCAGCTTAAGAAGTCTGAGCGGGAGGAGGAACGTTGAGCAGTTCTTC. Translating it yields CASSLRSLSGRRNVEQFF.

V is TRBV24-1 and J is TRBJ2-5, with D possibly being TRBD1 (7 bases). Germline CDR1 and CDR2: KGHDR and SFDVKD. V lost 4 bases, J lost 2 bases, and 13 bases lay in between. CDR3 length: 15 amino acids. The CDR3 bases are TGTGCCACCAGTGAGTGGCAGGGGGGTCAAGAGACCCAGTACTTC. Residues: CATSEWQGGQETQYF.

The chain combines TRBV9 with TRBJ2-2; tentatively, D is TRBD2 (6 bases). The V and J ends lost 2 bases and 1 base respectively, with 12 bases between them. Germline V gene sequence: CDR1 SGDLS, CDR2 YYNGEE. The CDR3 loop spans 16 amino acids. The CDR3 sequence: CASSVTVGGNTGELFF. The CDR3 DNA is TGTGCCAGCAGCGTTACTGTGGGGGGGAACACCGGGGAGCTGTTTTTT.

This chain connects TRBV7-9 to TRBJ2-2, with D possibly TRBD1 on 7 matching bases. From germline, CDR1 is SEHNR and CDR2 FQNEAQ (reference sequence). CDR3 size: 17 residues. V shed 2 bases and J shed 1 base, with 14 bases lying between them. CDR3 bases: TGTGCCAGCAGCTTAAGCGGAGGGGGCAAGAACACCGGGGAGCTGTTTTTT. Its translation: CASSLSGGGKNTGELFF. The full variable domain, completed using reference TRBV7-9 and TRBJ2-2, is DTGVSQNPRHKITKRGQNVTFRCDPISEHNRLYWYRQTLGQGPEFLTYFQNEAQLEKSRLLSDRFSAERPKGSFSTLEIQRTEQGDSAMYLCASSLSGGGKNTGELFFGEGSRLTVL.

The chain recombines TRBV4-1 with TRBJ1-2, with 9 bases fitting TRBD1. Germline CDR1 and CDR2: MGHRA and YSYEKL. With 2 bases clipped from V and 8 bases from J, the junction kept 3 bases outside the gene matches. There are 13 residues in the CDR3. For the CDR3, the DNA is TGCGCCAGCAGCCAAACAGGGGGCGGCGGCTACACCTTC. This encodes CASSQTGGGGYTF.